The T cell receptor (beta chain) described here comes from a study of early T cells in non-severe SARS-CoV-2 infection. The CDR3 sequence is 14 residues long. CDR1 is SGHRS and CDR2 is YFSETQ in the germline V gene. The junction had 3 bases not matched to a gene; V was cut back by 3 bases and J by 1 base. The sample holds many counts of this clonotype. One entry per CDR3 protein results from TCRdb running MiXCR on the 5' RACE reads. Among 55,000 to 70,000 distinct CDR3 sequences listed, around an eighth were seen once. The sample was whole blood. V and J are TRBV5-1 and TRBJ1-1, with TRBD1 matching 7 bases. This clonotype originated in an adult who was a healthcare worker with PCR-confirmed SARS-CoV-2 infection or an uninfected control (not recorded which). DNA of the CDR3: TGCGCCAGCAGCTCATCAGGGGGGAACACTGAAGCTTTCTTT. This translates into CASSSSGGNTEAFF.